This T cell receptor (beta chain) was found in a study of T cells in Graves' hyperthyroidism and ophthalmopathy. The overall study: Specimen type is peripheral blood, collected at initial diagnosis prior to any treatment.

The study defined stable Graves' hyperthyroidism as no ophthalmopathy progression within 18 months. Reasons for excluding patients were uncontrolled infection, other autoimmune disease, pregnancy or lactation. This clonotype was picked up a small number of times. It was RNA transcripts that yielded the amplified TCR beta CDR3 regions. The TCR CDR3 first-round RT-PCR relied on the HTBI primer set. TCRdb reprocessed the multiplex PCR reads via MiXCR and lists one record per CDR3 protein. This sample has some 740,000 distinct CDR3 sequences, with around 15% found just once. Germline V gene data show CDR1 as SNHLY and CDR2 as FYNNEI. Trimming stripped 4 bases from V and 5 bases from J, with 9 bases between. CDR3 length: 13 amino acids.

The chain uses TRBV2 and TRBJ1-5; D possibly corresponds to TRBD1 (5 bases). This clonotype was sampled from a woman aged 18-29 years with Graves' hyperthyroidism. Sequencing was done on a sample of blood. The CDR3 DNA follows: TGTGCCAGCAGTGGGGACGGCGATCAGCCCCAGCATTTT. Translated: CASSGDGDQPQHF.